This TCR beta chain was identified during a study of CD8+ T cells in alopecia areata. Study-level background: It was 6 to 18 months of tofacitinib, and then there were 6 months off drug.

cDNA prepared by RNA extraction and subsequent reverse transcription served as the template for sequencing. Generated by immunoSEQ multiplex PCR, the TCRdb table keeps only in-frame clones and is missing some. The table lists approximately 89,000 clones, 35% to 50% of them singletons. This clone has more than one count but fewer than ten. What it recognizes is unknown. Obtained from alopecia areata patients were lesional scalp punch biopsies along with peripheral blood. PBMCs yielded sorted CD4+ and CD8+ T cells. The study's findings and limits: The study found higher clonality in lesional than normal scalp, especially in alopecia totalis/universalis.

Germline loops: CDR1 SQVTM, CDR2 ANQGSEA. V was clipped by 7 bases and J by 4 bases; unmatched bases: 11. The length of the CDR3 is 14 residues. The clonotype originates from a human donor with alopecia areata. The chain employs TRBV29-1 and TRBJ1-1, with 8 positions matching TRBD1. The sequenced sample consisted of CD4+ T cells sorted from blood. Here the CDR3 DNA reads TGCAGCGGCGGACTTACAGGGGGTAGCACTGAAGCTTTCTTT. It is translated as CSGGLTGGSTEAFF.